The 20 T cell receptor beta chains in this list originate from one sample, sequenced in a study of blood T cell repertoires in COVID-19 (TCRdb year 2020). The library was generated by the immunoSEQ multiplex PCR assay. In TCRdb, the immuneACCESS table is reduced to in-frame sequences with V and J assigned. These tables do not hold every clone; where another copy was compared, an unresolved V gene accounts for under half, and the others remain unexplained. A total of 70,000 to 100,000 clones appear in this sample, approximately 85% of them only once. The top ten constitute approximately 46% of the sample. Source material: peripheral blood. Receptor source: a human donor in a cohort sampled during active COVID-19.

The gene calls are TRBV19 and TRBJ2-3, with 8 bases that match TRBD2. The CDR3 loop spans 15 amino acids. In germline, CDR1 is LNHDA, CDR2 SQIVND (reference sequence). Germline trimming cut 4 bases from V and 4 bases from J; bases unmatched to any gene: 7. The CDR3 loop is CASSNPGLGPDTQYF. CDR3 DNA: TGTGCCAGTAGTAATCCGGGACTAGGGCCAGATACGCAGTATTTT.

This clone has just one count. The V gene is TRBV28, the J gene TRBJ2-5; 7 bases are shared with TRBD1. Unmatched junction bases numbered 9, after V lost 10 bases and J lost 4 bases. This CDR3 contains 13 residues. Per the germline V gene, CDR1 is MDHEN and CDR2 is SYDVKM. CDR3 sequence reads: CAIAQGRRETQYF. Here the CDR3 DNA reads TGTGCCATCGCACAGGGGAGACGAGAGACCCAGTACTTC.

This chain joins TRBV3-1 (or the pseudogene TRBV3-2) and TRBJ1-2; D is unclear. Trimming took 7 bases from V and 6 from J, leaving 15 bases between them. The CDR3 loop spans 13 amino acids. Germline CDR1 reads LGHDT; CDR2 reads YNNKEL (reference sequence). In DNA, the CDR3 is TGTGCCAGCAAATCTGGAGGGATCAATGGCTACACCTTC. The encoded protein is CASKSGGINGYTF.

V gene TRBV3-1 (or the pseudogene TRBV3-2) combines with J gene TRBJ2-7, with D maybe TRBD2 (6 bases). Germline CDR1 is LGHDT and CDR2 is YNNKEL (reference sequence). Trimming pared 4 bases from V and 7 bases from J, leaving 20 bases between. CDR3 length: 15 amino acids. CDR3: CASSPPGTLAGEQYF. DNA for the CDR3: TGTGCCAGCAGCCCACCCGGGACTCTCGCGGGTGAGCAGTACTTC.

This sequence joins TRBV28 and TRBJ2-1, with D uncertain. V lost 6 bases and J lost 0, with 24 bases in between. The germline CDR1 and CDR2 sequences are MDHEN and SYDVKM. The CDR3 sequence is 19 residues long. The CDR3 reads CASSTPKIPSAYSYNEQFF. The CDR3 DNA follows: TGTGCCAGCAGCACACCAAAGATCCCAAGCGCTTACTCCTACAATGAGCAGTTCTTC.

The chain has TRBV11-3 and TRBJ1-4; D is undetermined. The CDR3 totals 13 residues. V lost 0 bases to trimming and J lost 16 bases, with 15 bases between them. Germline CDR1 is SGHNT and CDR2 is YENEEA. This CDR3 reads CASSLEATAVPFF. The CDR3 nucleotides are TGTGCCAGCAGCTTAGAGGCAACGGCGGTTCCGTTTTTT.

The chain employs TRBV30 and TRBJ2-3, with 11 positions matching TRBD2. Per the germline V gene, CDR1 is GTSNPN and CDR2 is SVGIG (reference sequence). The CDR3 consists of 16 residues. V shed 4 bases, J shed 2 bases, and the junction held 8 bases outside the gene matches. The CDR3 DNA sequence: TGTGCCTGGAACCTACCTAGCGGGGGGCTCACAGATACGCAGTATTTT. Its protein product is CAWNLPSGGLTDTQYF.

The DNA for the CDR3 is TGTGCCAGCAGCGTCGGAGCAAACCAGCCCCAGCATTTT. This sequence encodes CASSVGANQPQHF. This sequence joins TRBV5-6 and TRBJ1-5; D unresolved. V was pared by 4 bases and J by 7 bases, with 12 bases between. Germline CDR1 is SGHDT and CDR2 is YYEEEE. The CDR3 contains 13 residues.

The chain employs TRBV3-1 (or the pseudogene TRBV3-2) and TRBJ1-2; D is ambiguous. Per the germline V gene, CDR1 is LGHDT and CDR2 is YNNKEL (reference sequence). V was clipped by 1 base and J by 3 bases, with 12 bases between them. The CDR3 has 15 amino acids. The CDR3 region is CASSQGGSWDYGYTF. CDR3 sequence (DNA): TGTGCCAGCAGCCAAGGCGGGAGTTGGGACTATGGCTACACCTTC.

The rearrangement uses TRBV5-1 and TRBJ2-1; 7 bases match TRBD1. Per the germline V gene, CDR1 is SGHRS and CDR2 is YFSETQ. Unmatched junction bases numbered 10, after V lost 4 bases and J lost 9 bases. This CDR3 spans 14 amino acids. The DNA for the CDR3 is TGCGCCAGCAGCGCAACACAGGGGAAGGGTGAGCAGTTCTTC. Translating gives CASSATQGKGEQFF.

The chain employs TRBV5-1 and TRBJ2-7, with a tentative D call TRBD2 (6 bases). Looked up from germline, CDR1 is SGHRS and CDR2 is YFSETQ. The CDR3 sequence is 15 residues long. The V gene lost 0 bases and the J gene lost 4 bases, with 14 bases spanning the gap. CDR3 DNA: TGCGCCAGCAGCTTGGGGGGGACTGCTGGGTACGAGCAGTACTTC. Protein sequence: CASSLGGTAGYEQYF.

The V and J genes are TRBV24-1 and TRBJ1-5; possible D gene TRBD1, 6 bases. Germline V gives CDR1 KGHDR, CDR2 SFDVKD. V lost 3 bases and J 7 bases, leaving 21 bases between the germline ends. CDR3 length: 17 amino acids. As DNA, the CDR3 is TGTGCCACCAGTGATGGGGGGGCCGAGCTTACTGGGCAGCCCCAGCATTTT. Amino acid sequence: CATSDGGAELTGQPQHF.

J is TRBJ2-1 and V is TRBV15, with TRBD2 matching over 11 bases. The V gene end was trimmed by 1 base and the J gene end by 5 bases; junction bases not matched to a gene: 7. Germline V gene sequence: CDR1 LNHNV, CDR2 YYDKDF (reference sequence). CDR3 length: 17 amino acids. The CDR3 is CATSRGLGLAVDNEQFF. The CDR3 DNA is TGTGCCACCAGCAGAGGCCTGGGACTAGCGGTGGACAATGAGCAGTTCTTC.

The chain carries TRBV6-2 or TRBV6-3 and TRBJ2-7, with 7 bases aligning to TRBD2. Looked up from germline, CDR1 is MNHEY and CDR2 is SVGEGT. The CDR3 is 14 amino acids. Unmatched junction bases numbered 7, after V lost 8 bases and J lost 0 bases. CDR3 bases: TGTGCCAGCCGTTCTAGCGGACTCTCCTACGAGCAGTACTTC. Translating gives CASRSSGLSYEQYF.

The J gene is TRBJ2-3, the V gene TRBV19; a possible D gene is TRBD2 (5 bases). This CDR3 has 13 residues. Germline lookup yields CDR1 LNHDA and CDR2 SQIVND (reference sequence). V lost 5 bases and J 6 bases, leaving 12 bases between the germline ends. In DNA form, the CDR3 reads TGTGCCAGTAGTGAAGGGAGATTGGATACGCAGTATTTT. It yields the protein CASSEGRLDTQYF.

The chain links TRBV12-3 or TRBV12-4 to TRBJ1-2, with 7 bases fitting TRBD1. V was pared by 5 bases and J by 8 bases, with 8 bases of the junction left unmatched. This CDR3 comprises 13 residues. CDR3 sequence (DNA): TGTGCCAGCAGTCCCGACAGGGTGGACGGCTACACCTTC. Translating gives CASSPDRVDGYTF.

The CDR3, as DNA: TGTGCCAGCAGTTACAGTCTTAGGAGTATCTCCTACGAGCAGTACTTC. It encodes CASSYSLRSISYEQYF. The chain joins TRBV6-2 or TRBV6-3 to TRBJ2-7; D is ambiguous. V gave up 2 bases and J gave up 0 bases, with 14 bases separating them. Looked up from germline, CDR1 is MNHEY and CDR2 is SVGEGT. There are 16 residues in the CDR3.

The rearrangement joins TRBV7-3 to TRBJ2-5; possible D gene TRBD2, 6 bases. This CDR3 contains 16 residues. The ends were cut back, 5 bases at V and 0 bases at J, with 16 bases in the middle. The germline V gene has CDR1 SGHTA and CDR2 FQGTGA. The CDR3 nucleotides read TGTGCCAGCAGCCCGAGCGAAATAGCGGACCAAGAGACCCAGTACTTC. This codes for CASSPSEIADQETQYF.

V and J are TRBV2 and TRBJ2-1; tentative D call: TRBD2 (7 bases). The germline gives CDR1 SNHLY, CDR2 FYNNEI. Trimming removed 7 bases at V and 0 bases at J, with 16 bases between. CDR3 length: 16 residues. CDR3 in amino acids: CASKEGGGSSYNEQFF. The DNA for the CDR3 is TGTGCCAGCAAGGAGGGGGGCGGGAGCTCCTACAATGAGCAGTTCTTC. The entire variable domain, with the rest obtained from reference TRBV2 and TRBJ2-1, is as follows: EPEVTQTPSHQVTQMGQEVILRCVPISNHLYFYWYRQILGQKVEFLVSFYNNEISEKSEIFDDQFSVERPDGSNFTLKIRSTKLEDSAMYFCASKEGGGSSYNEQFFGPGTRLTVL.

This chain links TRBV18 with TRBJ1-4; 7 bases are a match to TRBD1. CDR3 length equals 14 residues. V was clipped by 4 bases and J by 7 bases; unmatched bases: 6. Per germline, CDR1 KGHSH and CDR2 LQKENI. CDR3 nucleotides: TGTGCCAGCTCACTACAGGGGAGTGTTGAAAAACTGTTTTTT. Its protein is CASSLQGSVEKLFF.